The TCR beta chain under discussion was sequenced for a study of blood T cells in healthy people across ages. Study-wide context: The template switching approach captured approximately one barcoded beta molecule for every two T cells. Study-wide findings and caveats: Long-lived and aged donors differed, with more naive CD4+ cells and higher diversity in the long-lived.

It was with a sample-barcoded 5' primer and a J-beta primer mix that a second PCR of roughly 7 to 11 cycles was run. TCRdb passed the 5' RACE reads through MiXCR, listing each CDR3 protein once. Of hundreds of thousands of distinct CDR3 sequences listed, less than 80% are singletons. Details on this clonotype: The antigen is unknown.

Germline-derived CDR1 and CDR2 are DFQATT and SNEGSKA (reference sequence). After removal of 4 bases from V and 0 bases from J, the junction contained 10 bases not matched to a gene. CDR3 length equals 16 residues. The J gene is TRBJ2-3, the V gene TRBV20-1; 7 nucleotides match TRBD2. The sequence derives from a man aged 30 to 39 in good health. Sequencing used blood. The CDR3 sequence is CSATTHLAASTDTQYF. The CDR3 nucleotides read TGCAGTGCTACCACACACCTAGCGGCTAGCACAGATACGCAGTATTTT.